This TCR beta chain originates from a study of post-analysis software for immune sequencing data. Whole-study context: Relapsing-remitting, secondary progressive and progressive-relapsing forms of multiple sclerosis all featured among disease courses. General observations from the study: Controls significantly exceeded multiple sclerosis patients in normalized Chao1 diversity. Elevated frequency relative to controls characterized four to six TRBV segments in patients, TRBV5-6, TRBV5-1 and TRBV20-1 among them. Co-batched samples clustered tightly together by F measure.

Details on this clonotype: Its target is not known.

The authors incorporated unique molecular identifiers into the TCR beta cDNA libraries. About 540,000 cDNA molecules were obtained from roughly 1.1 to 9.2 million T cells. TCRdb reanalysed the PCR reads using MiXCR and keeps one entry per CDR3 protein. The sample has approximately 730,000 distinct CDR3 sequences, 30% seen once. V dropped 3 bases and J dropped 0 bases, with 13 bases sitting between them. This CDR3 is built from 16 residues. The V gene's germline CDR1 is SGHTA and CDR2 FQGNSA. Source material: blood. The TCR sequence derives from a girl aged 5-17 years with multiple sclerosis. The chain recombines TRBV7-2 with TRBJ2-3; D perhaps matches TRBD1 (6 bases). The CDR3 loop is CASSFGQRSSTDTQYF. The CDR3 nucleotides are TGTGCCAGCAGCTTCGGACAGCGGTCTAGCACAGATACGCAGTATTTT.